Listed below are T cell receptor beta chains from one sample, sequenced in a study of vaccination effects on CD4 cells after COVID-19. The assay was immunoSEQ multiplex PCR, and TCRdb's table has in-frame clones only and misses some. Here the sample spans around 71,000 clones, approximately 70% being singletons. Which antigens these TCRs recognize remains unknown. The material was CD4+ T cells from PBMCs cultured with HCoV-OC43 spike peptides, obtained before COVID-19 vaccination. The receptors were sampled from a human donor who received a COVID-19 vaccine. The CDR3 runs from the conserved cysteine through the conserved F or W. D genes are given only for firm matches. The listing skips clone size in some rows; elsewhere it reads once, few, many or a size class.

TGTGCCAGCAGGGGACAGAGCAATCAGCCCCAGCATTTT	CASRGQSNQPQHF	TRBV2	TRBD1	TRBJ1-5	NA
TGTGCCAGTAGCTCGGAGGGAAGGGGGCGAACTGAAGCTTTCTTT	CASSSEGRGRTEAFF	TRBV19	TRBD1	TRBJ1-1	NA
TGTGCCAGCAGTTACAATGTCATCGGAGCCACTGAAGCTTTCTTT	CASSYNVIGATEAFF	TRBV6-2/TRBV6-3	NA	TRBJ1-1	NA
TGTGCCAGCAGTGGGCAGGGAGGCAATCAGCCCCAGCATTTT	CASSGQGGNQPQHF	TRBV2	NA	TRBJ1-5	few
TGTGCCAGCAGTTACTCGGAACAGGCGGGGGGAAACACCATATATTTT	CASSYSEQAGGNTIYF	TRBV6-5	NA	TRBJ1-3	NA
TGTGCCAGCAGTGAATCCCCCCCAAACTATGGCTACACCTTC	CASSESPPNYGYTF	TRBV25-1	NA	TRBJ1-2	NA
TGTGCCAGCAGCTTTGATGCAGGTGGGAAAGCTTTCTTT	CASSFDAGGKAFF	TRBV7-9	NA	TRBJ1-1	NA
TGCGCCAGCAGCTCGAGGAGCTCCTATAATTCACCCCTCCACTTT	CASSSRSSYNSPLHF	TRBV5-1	NA	TRBJ1-6	NA
TGTGCCAGTAGTATGTTTGCGGGGTCAGGTACGCAGTATTTT	CASSMFAGSGTQYF	TRBV19	NA	TRBJ2-3	NA
TGTGCCAGCACCCCCCGGGGGGCGAACACCGGGGAGCTGTTTTTT	CASTPRGANTGELFF	TRBV28	TRBD2	TRBJ2-2	few
TGTGCCAGCAGCCTTACAAAAACCTCCTACAATGAGCAGTTCTTC	CASSLTKTSYNEQFF	TRBV7-3	NA	TRBJ2-1	NA
TGTGCCACCAGTCTCACAGGGTCTAACTATGGCTACACCTTC	CATSLTGSNYGYTF	TRBV24-1	NA	TRBJ1-2	NA
TGTGCCAGCAGTTTAGAGGACTATGGCTACACCTTC	CASSLEDYGYTF	TRBV12-3/TRBV12-4	NA	TRBJ1-2	NA
TGTGCCAGCAGTTTAAAAACAGGGGTGATTATAAATGGCTACACCTTC	CASSLKTGVIINGYTF	TRBV27	TRBD1	TRBJ1-2	NA
TGTGCCAGTAGTATGAAGGGCGCCCCACCCGGCACAGATACGCAGTATTTT	CASSMKGAPPGTDTQYF	TRBV19	NA	TRBJ2-3	NA
TGTGCCAGCAGACGGACAGGGATGGATTCACCCCTCCACTTT	CASRRTGMDSPLHF	TRBV14	TRBD1	TRBJ1-6	few
TGCGCCAGCAGCAATCAGGGGGATGAGCAGTTCTTC	CASSNQGDEQFF	TRBV5-1	TRBD1	TRBJ2-1	NA
TGTGCCAGCAAGAACTACGCCGGGGAGCTGTTTTTT	CASKNYAGELFF	TRBV2	NA	TRBJ2-2	NA
TGTGCCAGCAGCATTCGCTCAGGGGCCAACGTCCTGACTTTC	CASSIRSGANVLTF	TRBV7-3	NA	TRBJ2-6	NA
TGTGCCAGCTCACCCGACAGAGGTATTGAAGCTTTCTTT	CASSPDRGIEAFF	TRBV18	NA	TRBJ1-1	NA